What follows are 17 T cell receptor beta chains derived from one specimen sequenced in a study of neurological immune-mediated disorders. TCRdb ran MiXCR on the 5' RACE reads and lists one entry per CDR3 protein. The table records about 76,000 distinct CDR3 sequences, 15% to 20% of them present only once. The source material was PBMCs. The receptors here all came from a middle-aged woman in good health.

This clonotype was observed a single time. This chain connects TRBV29-1 to TRBJ2-4; the D call may be TRBD1 or TRBD2 (6 bases each). Trimming stripped 7 bases from V and 2 bases from J, with 12 bases between. Germline lookup yields CDR1 SQVTM and CDR2 ANQGSEA. The CDR3 covers 13 residues. The CDR3 region has the DNA TGCAGCGCGGGGGCCGGGTCCAAAAACATTCAGTACTTC. Translating gives CSAGAGSKNIQYF.

This clonotype came up a few times. The rearrangement uses TRBV5-1 and TRBJ1-1, with a tentative D call TRBD1 (5 bases). Deletions cut 4 bases from V and 9 bases from J, with 19 bases between. The CDR3 contains 14 residues. Per the germline V gene, CDR1 is SGHRS and CDR2 is YFSETQ. The CDR3 nucleotides are TGCGCCAGCAGCCAATCTTGGGGCGGGGGACAAGCTTTCTTT. Translation gives CASSQSWGGGQAFF.

This clonotype has a count of ten or more. CDR3 sequence reads: CASSHGGNRAEETQYF. In nucleotides, the CDR3 is TGTGCCAGCAGCCACGGTGGTAACAGGGCGGAGGAGACCCAGTACTTC. The chain couples TRBV7-2 to TRBJ2-5, with D possibly being TRBD1 (6 bases). Per the germline V gene, CDR1 is SGHTA and CDR2 is FQGNSA. V was clipped by 5 bases and J by 5 bases, with 21 bases between them. This CDR3 contains 16 residues.

This clonotype was counted at least ten times. The chain combines TRBV20-1 with TRBJ1-4; 9 nucleotides match TRBD1. This CDR3 is 14 amino acids long. Unmatched junction bases numbered 6, after V lost 4 bases and J lost 6 bases. The germline gives CDR1 DFQATT, CDR2 SNEGSKA (reference sequence). The CDR3 DNA follows: TGCAGTGCTACCACAGGGGGCCGAGATGAAAAACTGTTTTTT. The encoded protein is CSATTGGRDEKLFF.

In its sample, this clonotype was seen many times. The V call is TRBV5-1, the J call TRBJ2-6; D uncertain. The CDR3 covers 14 residues. The V end lost 3 bases, the J end lost 0 bases, and 4 bases lay between the germline ends. Germline V gene lookup returns CDR1 SGHRS and CDR2 YFSETQ. Here the CDR3 DNA reads TGCGCCAGCAGCTCAAGCTCTGGGGCCAACGTCCTGACTTTC. This sequence encodes CASSSSSGANVLTF. The full variable domain, completed using reference TRBV5-1 and TRBJ2-6, is KAGVTQTPRYLIKTRGQQVTLSCSPISGHRSVSWYQQTPGQGLQFLFEYFSETQRNKGNFPGRFSGRQFSNSRSEMNVSTLELGDSALYLCASSSSSGANVLTFGAGSRLTVL.

This clonotype was counted many times. The chain has TRBV7-2 and TRBJ2-5, with 11 bases fitting TRBD2. With 5 bases clipped from V and 3 bases from J, the junction kept 5 bases outside the gene matches. CDR1 and CDR2 (germline): SGHTA, FQGNSA. The CDR3 length is 15 residues. CDR3 residues: CASSPQTSGKETQYF. CDR3 nucleotide sequence: TGTGCCAGCAGCCCTCAGACTAGCGGGAAAGAGACCCAGTACTTC.

Details on this clonotype: The junction and the germline gene differ at one end; a read error may be behind it. The V and J genes are TRBV12-3 or TRBV12-4 and TRBJ1-5, with D possibly matching TRBD1 (6 bases). The length of the CDR3 is 13 residues. CDR3 sequence (DNA): TGTGCCAGTAGTTTCGGGGGCGATCAGCCCCAGCATTTT. As protein: CASSFGGDQPQHF.

This clonotype was found many times. The chain is built from TRBV5-1 and TRBJ1-3; D unresolved. V lost 0 bases, J lost 2 bases, and 6 bases lay in between. This CDR3 comprises 14 residues. The germline V gene has CDR1 SGHRS and CDR2 YFSETQ. As DNA, the CDR3 is TGCGCCAGCAGCTTGGCAGGCCCTGGAAACACCATATATTTT. Encoded protein: CASSLAGPGNTIYF. Supplemented by reference TRBV5-1 and TRBJ1-3, the full variable domain reads KAGVTQTPRYLIKTRGQQVTLSCSPISGHRSVSWYQQTPGQGLQFLFEYFSETQRNKGNFPGRFSGRQFSNSRSEMNVSTLELGDSALYLCASSLAGPGNTIYFGEGSWLTVV.

The chain has TRBV7-9 and TRBJ1-1; D might be TRBD1 (6 bases). CDR1 SEHNR and CDR2 FQNEAQ come from the germline V gene (reference sequence). Trimming removed 2 bases at V and 6 bases at J, with 16 bases between. The CDR3 is made up of 15 amino acids. For the CDR3, the DNA is TGTGCCAGCAGCTTATCGGGGGGCCCGGTCTCTGAAGCTTTCTTT. Amino acids: CASSLSGGPVSEAFF.

This chain links TRBV18 with TRBJ2-3; no clear D. Between the trimmed V and J ends, which lost 9 bases and 3 bases, there was a span of 10 bases. The germline V gene encodes CDR1 KGHSH and CDR2 LQKENI. This CDR3 contains 12 residues. The CDR3 here is CASHAWTDTQYF. The CDR3 DNA follows: TGTGCCAGTCATGCCTGGACAGATACGCAGTATTTT.

This rearrangement joins TRBV29-1 to TRBJ2-2, with 10 bases fitting TRBD2. The CDR3 has 15 residues. V lost 6 bases to trimming and J lost 2 bases; unmatched junction nucleotides: 6. Germline V gene lookup returns CDR1 SQVTM and CDR2 ANQGSEA. CDR3 loop: CSVEGLAFNTGELFF. The DNA of the CDR3 is TGCAGCGTCGAGGGACTAGCGTTTAACACCGGGGAGCTGTTTTTT.

This clonotype was recorded many times. This chain links TRBV20-1 with TRBJ2-1, with 14 bases lining up with TRBD2. Unmatched junction bases numbered 5, after V lost 2 bases and J lost 8 bases. The CDR3 loop spans 15 amino acids. From germline, CDR1 is DFQATT and CDR2 SNEGSKA (reference sequence). The CDR3, as DNA: TGCAGTGCTAGAAAACCGGGACTAGCGGGGGATGAGCAGTTCTTC. It yields the protein CSARKPGLAGDEQFF.

This clonotype was recorded at least ten times. The chain joins TRBV7-9 to TRBJ1-2; 7 nucleotides align to TRBD1. The CDR3 consists of 18 residues. Germline V gene data show CDR1 as SEHNR and CDR2 as FQNEAQ (reference sequence). The V segment lost 5 bases and the J segment 0 bases; nucleotides outside the gene matches: 15. The CDR3 spells CASSPRTGVFGTNYGYTF. CDR3 sequence (DNA): TGTGCCAGCAGCCCCCGCACAGGGGTATTCGGGACTAACTATGGCTACACCTTC.

About this clonotype itself: It may be a read error: a sequence one base away is much more abundant. V is TRBV28 and J is TRBJ1-1; 7 bases fit TRBD1. The CDR3 is 12 residues long. Germline assignment: CDR1 MDHEN and CDR2 SYDVKM. With V trimmed by 3 bases and J by 12 bases, 7 bases remained unmatched. The CDR3 here is CASSFGRGMTFF. In DNA form, the CDR3 reads TGTGCCAGCAGTTTTGGCAGGGGGATGACTTTCTTT.

This clonotype has at least ten counts. The CDR3 DNA reads as TGCGCCAGCAGCCAAGATTCTCCGGCGGGGACTGAAGCTTTCTTT. This sequence encodes CASSQDSPAGTEAFF. The genes are TRBV4-1 and TRBJ1-1, with D uncertain. The V end was cut by 0 bases, the J end by 5 bases, with 13 bases between. CDR1 is MGHRA, CDR2 YSYEKL, per germline. This CDR3 is built from 15 residues.

This clonotype was seen ten or more times. The genes are TRBV7-2 and TRBJ2-5, with 8 nucleotides matching TRBD2. In germline, CDR1 is SGHTA, CDR2 FQGNSA. V lost 3 bases, J lost 5 bases, and 8 bases stayed unmatched. The CDR3 totals 15 residues. The CDR3 spells CASSLGRGGSETQYF. The CDR3 DNA follows: TGTGCCAGCAGCTTGGGCCGGGGGGGCTCGGAGACCCAGTACTTC.

This clonotype was counted ten times or more. V is TRBV6-1 and J is TRBJ2-1; possible D gene TRBD1, 5 bases. Germline V gene data show CDR1 as MNHNS and CDR2 as SASEGT. This CDR3 contains 16 residues. V was clipped by 4 bases and J by 0 bases, with 13 bases between them. The CDR3 bases are TGTGCCAGCAGTGGTCGACAGTATAGCTCCTACAATGAGCAGTTCTTC. It is translated as CASSGRQYSSYNEQFF.